This T cell receptor beta chain is from a study of cytomegalovirus exposure and HLA in healthy donors. Broader study findings: Some public TCRs appeared in many individuals, while most sequences were rare. Later work found most CMV-associated TCR beta chains apparently HLA-restricted.

Donors had nominal health at sampling but likely had unrecorded immune exposures. The PCR employed 60 Vbeta primers together with 13 Jbeta primers. The method was immunoSEQ multiplex PCR; TCRdb's version includes in-frame clones alone and lacks a portion of them. Among approximately 160,000 clones, 55% to 70% were seen once, and the ten largest hold roughly 2.7%. This clone has just a few counts. The antigen is undetermined. The V end was cut by 0 bases, the J end by 4 bases, with 17 bases between. The V gene's germline CDR1 is SGDLS and CDR2 YYNGEE. The CDR3 runs 16 residues. This chain links TRBV9 with TRBJ2-7; a weak D match, TRBD2 (6 bases). Sequenced: PBMCs. The receptor was derived from a woman between 35 and 50 years old in good health and CMV-seropositive. CDR3 nucleotides: TGTGCCAGCAGCGTAGATGCCCTGGGACTCGAGTACGAGCAGTACTTC. It specifies CASSVDALGLEYEQYF.